The sequence of this T cell receptor beta chain was determined in a study of blood T cell repertoires in COVID-19. Original data processing: Reference gene primers were amplified, and this amplification served to estimate nucleated cell counts. Generated by immunoSEQ multiplex PCR, the TCRdb table keeps only in-frame clones and is missing some. D and trimming come from the DNA, and the V and J calls and clone size come from that table. Altogether around 280,000 clones are present, around 86% being singletons, with the ten largest covering about 2.2%. CDR3 length: 16 amino acids. In germline, CDR1 is SEHNR, CDR2 FQNEAQ (reference sequence). V was trimmed by 1 base and J by 2 bases, leaving 11 bases between them.

V usage is TRBV7-9 and J usage is TRBJ2-2; weak D call: TRBD2 (6 bases). This clonotype originated in a woman in her twenties or thirties who had recovered from COVID-19. The sequencing input was peripheral blood. CDR3 loop: CASSLVLALNTGELFF. The DNA of the CDR3 is TGTGCCAGCAGCTTAGTACTAGCCCTTAACACCGGGGAGCTGTTTTTT. Variable domain in full (rest from reference TRBV7-9 and TRBJ2-2): DTGVSQNPRHKITKRGQNVTFRCDPISEHNRLYWYRQTLGQGPEFLTYFQNEAQLEKSRLLSDRFSAERPKGSFSTLEIQRTEQGDSAMYLCASSLVLALNTGELFFGEGSRLTVL.